The 32 T cell receptor beta chains given below trace back to one sample, sequenced in a study of regulatory T cells in long-lasting Graves disease. Noted time point: persistent/refractory GD, antithyroid drugs over 5 years with positive TRAb. PBMC-extracted RNA yielded the TCR library. Sequencing libraries for TCR beta were prepared with iRepertoire HTBI primers and Arm-PCR of CDR3 regions. MiXCR was run by TCRdb on the multiplex PCR reads, yielding one entry per CDR3 protein. Counted here are almost 350,000 distinct CDR3 sequences, about 20% occurring once; the ten biggest clones make up around 30%. The sample was peripheral blood mononuclear cells (PBMCs), taken when the disease was refractory, from a patient treated with antithyroid drugs. These receptors were taken from a female donor with Graves disease.

This clonotype was observed a few times. The rearrangement joins TRBV6-1 to TRBJ2-5; D is uncertain. Germline V gene sequence: CDR1 MNHNS, CDR2 SASEGT. The CDR3 runs 15 residues. Deletions cut 0 bases from V and 1 base from J, with 9 bases between. CDR3 nucleotides: TGTGCCAGCAGTGAAGCGGTAGGATCCCAAGAGACCCAGTACTTC. It yields the protein CASSEAVGSQETQYF.

This clonotype was detected ten times or more. V usage is TRBV27 and J usage is TRBJ2-5, with TRBD2 identical over 8 bases. V trimming: 8 bases; J trimming: 3 bases; junction bases outside the gene matches: 14. The CDR3 spans 16 residues. Germline CDR1 and CDR2: MNHEY and SMNVEV (reference sequence). CDR3 DNA: TGTGCCAGCGGATTTCGGGGGGGCCGAGGGAAAGAGACCCAGTACTTC. Its translation is CASGFRGGRGKETQYF.

The V and J genes are TRBV18 and TRBJ1-2; 8 positions agree with TRBD1. J was trimmed by 7 bases and V by 6 bases; bases with no gene match: 16. The CDR3 runs 16 residues. The germline V gene encodes CDR1 KGHSH and CDR2 LQKENI. The CDR3 loop is CASSAAGGQGRGGYTF. The CDR3 nucleotides are TGTGCCAGCTCGGCGGCGGGCGGACAGGGAAGAGGTGGCTACACCTTC.

This clonotype was seen many times. The rearrangement joins TRBV6-1 to TRBJ1-5; D might be TRBD1 (5 bases). Germline lookup yields CDR1 MNHNS and CDR2 SASEGT. V lost 4 bases, J lost 5 bases, and 9 bases lay in between. There are 13 residues in the CDR3. This CDR3 is CASSGKGDQPQHF. The CDR3 bases are TGTGCCAGCAGTGGGAAAGGGGATCAGCCCCAGCATTTT.

This clonotype came up a few times. The chain has TRBV19 and TRBJ1-5; D perhaps matches TRBD1 (6 bases). The CDR3 loop spans 13 amino acids. The V end was cut by 10 bases, the J end by 0 bases, with 10 bases between. Germline V gene lookup returns CDR1 LNHDA and CDR2 SQIVND (reference sequence). CDR3 bases: TGTGCCATTGGGACAATTAGCAATCAGCCCCAGCATTTT. It is translated as CAIGTISNQPQHF.

This clonotype was seen only a few times. J is TRBJ2-6 and V is TRBV3-1; TRBD1 is a possible D gene (6 bases). CDR3 length: 17 residues. V shed 4 bases and J shed 6 bases, with 19 bases lying between them. From germline, CDR1 is LGHDT and CDR2 YNNKEL (reference sequence). DNA for the CDR3: TGTGCCAGCAGCCTCTTTCCTACAGGGATCGAGGCCAACGTCCTGACTTTC. It encodes CASSLFPTGIEANVLTF.

The rearrangement uses TRBV7-9 and TRBJ1-1, with D perhaps matching TRBD1 (5 bases). V lost 4 bases to trimming and J lost 4 bases, with 19 bases between them. The CDR3 loop spans 16 amino acids. CDR1 SEHNR and CDR2 FQNEAQ come from the germline V gene (reference sequence). The CDR3 nucleotides are TGTGCCAGCAGCTCGCCGGGCCCTACTAGGGGCACTGAAGCTTTCTTT. It codes for CASSSPGPTRGTEAFF. Full variable domain (missing parts from reference TRBV7-9 and TRBJ1-1): DTGVSQNPRHKITKRGQNVTFRCDPISEHNRLYWYRQTLGQGPEFLTYFQNEAQLEKSRLLSDRFSAERPKGSFSTLEIQRTEQGDSAMYLCASSSPGPTRGTEAFFGQGTRLTVV.

This chain joins TRBV19 and TRBJ2-4; TRBD1 might be the D (5 bases). V dropped 5 bases and J dropped 0 bases, with 17 bases sitting between them. The length of the CDR3 is 17 residues. Germline assignment: CDR1 LNHDA and CDR2 SQIVND (reference sequence). The CDR3 is CASSPTPRVQAKNIQYF. CDR3 nucleotide sequence: TGTGCCAGTAGTCCGACTCCCAGGGTACAAGCCAAAAACATTCAGTACTTC.

This chain connects TRBV5-5 to TRBJ2-6; D possibly corresponds to TRBD1 (6 bases). The CDR3 runs to 17 residues. V lost 4 bases and J lost 0, with 14 bases in between. The V gene's germline CDR1 is SGHKS and CDR2 YYEKEE (reference sequence). In DNA form, the CDR3 reads TGTGCCAGCAGCATCCGACAGGCGGTCTCTGGGGCCAACGTCCTGACTTTC. Amino acids: CASSIRQAVSGANVLTF.

In DNA, the CDR3 is TGCAGCGTTGAATGGGGGGATGGTCAGCCCCAGCATTTT. Its translation: CSVEWGDGQPQHF. V is TRBV29-1 and J is TRBJ1-5; TRBD1 is a possible D gene (5 bases). V lost 2 bases and J 6 bases, leaving 11 bases between the germline ends. The CDR3 is made up of 13 amino acids. Germline loops: CDR1 SQVTM, CDR2 ANQGSEA.

Many counts were recorded for this clonotype. The chain links TRBV28 to TRBJ2-7; the D is unclear. V was cut by 1 base and J by 7 bases, with 14 bases left in between. The germline V gene encodes CDR1 MDHEN and CDR2 SYDVKM. The CDR3 consists of 14 residues. CDR3 nucleotide sequence: TGTGCCAGCAGTTTATCTGCTGGGTTGGATGAGCAGTACTTC. Amino acid sequence: CASSLSAGLDEQYF.

This clonotype was recorded at least ten times. The chain recombines TRBV19 with TRBJ1-5, with D maybe TRBD1 (5 bases). In germline, CDR1 is LNHDA, CDR2 SQIVND (reference sequence). The CDR3 is 16 amino acids. Trimming left V 5 bases short and J 2 bases short, with 16 bases between. The CDR3, as DNA: TGTGCCAGTAGTTTCTCAGGGATTTGGGGCAATCAGCCCCAGCATTTT. Amino acid sequence: CASSFSGIWGNQPQHF.

A remark on this clonotype: A much larger clone sits a single nucleotide away, making a read error possible. The chain uses TRBV27 and TRBJ1-4; 7 bases match TRBD1. J lost 13 bases, V lost 4 bases, and 9 bases had no gene match. In germline, CDR1 is MNHEY, CDR2 SMNVEV (reference sequence). The CDR3 runs to 13 residues. The DNA for the CDR3 is TGTGCCAGCAGTTCCCAAATCTACAGGGGACTGTTTTTT. Translated: CASSSQIYRGLFF. The whole variable domain, filled in from reference TRBV27 and TRBJ1-4, reads EAQVTQNPRYLITVTGKKLTVTCSQNMNHEYMSWYRQDPGLGLRQIYYSMNVEVTDKGDVPEGYKVSRKEKRNFPLILESPSPNQTSLYFCASSSQIYRGLFFGSGTQLSVL.

This clonotype has ten or more counts. This chain links TRBV12-3 or TRBV12-4 with TRBJ1-3; TRBD1 agrees at 7 bases. The ends lost 5 bases at V and 0 bases at J; junction bases unmatched: 7. The CDR3 length is 16 residues. DNA for the CDR3: TGTGCCAGCAGTCCACGGGACAGCTTCTCTGGAAACACCATATATTTT. This translates into CASSPRDSFSGNTIYF.

This clonotype was picked up many times. The gene calls are TRBV12-3 or TRBV12-4 and TRBJ1-1; D is perhaps TRBD1 (5 bases). The CDR3 spans 13 residues. The V end lost 3 bases, the J end lost 1 base, and 6 bases lay between the germline ends. CDR3 amino acids: CASSFRGNTEAFF. CDR3 DNA: TGTGCCAGCAGTTTTAGGGGGAACACTGAAGCTTTCTTT.

Details on this clonotype: Germline is not matched at one junction end, which may reflect a read error. Here the CDR3 reads CATSDFDGASWNPGELFF. The CDR3 nucleotides read TGTGCCACCAGTGATTTTGACGGGGCTAGCTGGAACCCCGGGGAGCTGTTTTTT. The J gene is TRBJ2-2, the V gene TRBV24-1; the D call may be TRBD1 or TRBD2 (5 bases each). There are 18 residues in the CDR3. The germline V gene encodes CDR1 KGHDR and CDR2 SFDVKD.

Notes on this clonotype: A much larger clone differs by one base, so this may be a read error. This rearrangement joins TRBV18 to TRBJ1-4, with TRBD1 matching 10 bases. The CDR3 consists of 14 residues. Germline CDR1 KGHSH, CDR2 LQKENI. Trimming cost V 6 bases and J 6 bases; bases outside gene matches: 4. The CDR3 region has the DNA TGTGCCAGCTCCGCCGGGACAGGGGATGAAAAACTGTTTTTT. Residues: CASSAGTGDEKLFF.

V is TRBV15 and J is TRBJ2-1; D may correspond to TRBD1 or TRBD2 (5 bases each). The V gene lost 6 bases and the J gene lost 9 bases, with 9 bases spanning the gap. Germline V gives CDR1 LNHNV, CDR2 YYDKDF (reference sequence). The CDR3 totals 11 residues. CDR3: CATSGGGEQFF. The CDR3 nucleotides are TGTGCCACCAGTGGGGGTGGTGAGCAGTTCTTC.

This clonotype was counted only a few times. V gene TRBV7-2 combines with J gene TRBJ1-1, with D maybe TRBD1 (6 bases). The V end was cut by 1 base, the J end by 0 bases, with 12 bases between. Germline V CDR1 and CDR2: SGHTA, FQGNSA. CDR3 size: 16 residues. In DNA form, the CDR3 reads TGTGCCAGCAGCTTAGGATTGGGGGCAATGAACACTGAAGCTTTCTTT. It is translated as CASSLGLGAMNTEAFF.

This clonotype was recorded a few times. The CDR3 nucleotides are TGTGCCAGCAGCCAAGATCTAGAGAGGGGTAACACCGGGGAGCTGTTTTTT. Protein: CASSQDLERGNTGELFF. This chain connects TRBV3-2 to TRBJ2-2; TRBD1 reflects the table's D call only, with no check against the DNA. TRBV3-2 is termed a pseudogene. CDR3 size: 17 residues.

This clonotype was found many times. The junction and the germline gene differ at one end; a read error may be behind it. The chain employs TRBV18 and TRBJ1-6; the D is unclear. The CDR3 sequence is 13 residues long. The germline V gene encodes CDR1 KGHSH and CDR2 LQKENI. The CDR3 region has the DNA TGTGCCAGCTCGCCACTCGTTCTGGCACCCCTCCACTTT. Translating gives CASSPLVLAPLHF.

This clonotype was recorded many times. The V and J genes are TRBV5-1 and TRBJ1-1; D call uncertain. Germline CDR1 and CDR2: SGHRS and YFSETQ. Trimming removed 2 bases from V and 8 bases from J, with 10 bases in between. This CDR3 spans 12 amino acids. DNA of the CDR3: TGCGCCAGCAGCTTACCCGCGCCCGAAGCTTTCTTT. This encodes CASSLPAPEAFF.

In regard to this clonotype: This sequence may be a read error, since a much larger clone differs from it by one base. The chain combines TRBV7-9 with TRBJ1-2; perhaps TRBD1 as D (5 bases). Germline values: CDR1 SEHNR, CDR2 FQNEAQ (reference sequence). The CDR3 sequence is 12 residues long. The CDR3 DNA reads TGTGCCAATTGGGACGGATCCTATGGCTACGCCTTC. Translation gives CANWDGSYGYAF.

The CDR3 nucleotides read TGTGCCAGCAGCCGGACAGGGACCCTCCCTGGAAACACCATATATTTT. It yields the protein CASSRTGTLPGNTIYF. The genes are TRBV3-1 and TRBJ1-3; 8 bases are shared with TRBD1. Germline assignment: CDR1 LGHDT and CDR2 YNNKEL (reference sequence). J gave up 2 bases and V 4 bases, and 7 bases lay outside the gene matches. This CDR3 region has 16 residues.

V is TRBV7-9 and J is TRBJ1-1, with 8 bases fitting TRBD1. The CDR3 extends over 15 amino acids. Germline-derived CDR1 and CDR2 are SEHNR and FQNEAQ (reference sequence). The V segment lost 6 bases and the J segment 6 bases; nucleotides outside the gene matches: 12. As DNA, the CDR3 is TGTGCCAGCAGTTTATTCAGACAGGGGCCACCTGAAGCTTTCTTT. It codes for CASSLFRQGPPEAFF.

This clonotype was seen ten or more times. The chain links TRBV27 to TRBJ2-7; D not certain. V dropped 6 bases and J dropped 2 bases, with 11 bases sitting between them. The CDR3 consists of 13 residues. The V gene's germline CDR1 is MNHEY and CDR2 SMNVEV (reference sequence). The CDR3 nucleotides are TGTGCCAGCAGCCCCCTAGGCGCCTACGAGCAGTACTTC. As protein: CASSPLGAYEQYF.

The chain employs TRBV20-1 and TRBJ1-1; the match to TRBD1 covers 7 bases. Trimming at V came to 4 bases and at J to 1 base, leaving 15 bases not matched to a gene. Per germline, CDR1 DFQATT and CDR2 SNEGSKA (reference sequence). The CDR3 contains 17 residues. CDR3 DNA: TGCAGTGCTACGACTAACAGGGGATTCGGGAGGAACACTGAAGCTTTCTTT. Translated, it gives CSATTNRGFGRNTEAFF.

This clonotype was observed at least ten times. The rearrangement uses TRBV20-1 and TRBJ1-2; D is perhaps TRBD1 (5 bases). This CDR3 has 11 residues. Germline V gene lookup returns CDR1 DFQATT and CDR2 SNEGSKA (reference sequence). The V end lost 3 bases, the J end lost 10 bases, and 12 bases lay between the germline ends. The DNA for the CDR3 is TGCAGTGCTAGTGGGACGGGATACTACACCTTC. This gives the protein CSASGTGYYTF.

This clonotype has ten or more counts. The CDR3 sequence is CASSYPPSYGYTF. Here the CDR3 DNA reads TGTGCCAGCAGTTATCCCCCGTCCTATGGCTACACCTTC. The genes are TRBV28 and TRBJ1-2, with unresolved D. CDR1 is MDHEN, CDR2 SYDVKM, per germline. V lost 4 bases and J 4 bases, leaving 10 bases between the germline ends. This CDR3 spans 13 amino acids.

This clonotype came up many times. This chain joins TRBV20-1 and TRBJ2-5, with D maybe TRBD1 (6 bases). Between the trimmed V and J ends, which lost 3 bases and 1 base, there was a span of 18 bases. CDR1 and CDR2 (germline): DFQATT, SNEGSKA (reference sequence). This CDR3 is built from 16 residues. The CDR3 nucleotides are TGCAGTGCTAGCCCCCCTGGAGGACAGACCCAAGAGACCCAGTACTTC. It specifies CSASPPGGQTQETQYF.

There are many counts of this clonotype. V usage is TRBV2 and J usage is TRBJ2-5; no clear D. The V end was cut by 1 base, the J end by 7 bases, with 13 bases between. Germline values: CDR1 SNHLY, CDR2 FYNNEI. The CDR3 has 14 residues. CDR3 sequence: CASSEGVPKGTQYF. CDR3 in DNA: TGTGCCAGCAGTGAAGGGGTTCCGAAGGGGACCCAGTACTTC.

In the case of this clonotype: It is likely a read error, because the conserved phenylalanine at the end of the CDR3 is missing. Here the CDR3 reads CATGSNQPQHS. CDR3 coding DNA: TGTGCCACAGGAAGCAATCAGCCCCAGCATTCT. The genes are TRBV24-1 and TRBJ1-5, with D hard to call. This CDR3 is 11 amino acids long. In germline, CDR1 is KGHDR, CDR2 SFDVKD. V was cut by 10 bases and J by 1 base, with 4 bases left in between.